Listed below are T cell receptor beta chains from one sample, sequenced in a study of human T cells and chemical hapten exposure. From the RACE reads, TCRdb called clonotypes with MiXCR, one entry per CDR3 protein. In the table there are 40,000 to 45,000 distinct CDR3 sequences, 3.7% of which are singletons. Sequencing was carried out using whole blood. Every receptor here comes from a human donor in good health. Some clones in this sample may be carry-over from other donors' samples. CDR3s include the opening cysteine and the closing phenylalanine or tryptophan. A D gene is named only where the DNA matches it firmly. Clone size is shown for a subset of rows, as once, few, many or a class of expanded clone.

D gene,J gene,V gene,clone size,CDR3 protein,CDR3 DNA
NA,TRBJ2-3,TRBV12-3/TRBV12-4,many,CASSLVAGGRDTQYF,TGTGCCAGCAGTTTAGTTGCAGGGGGGCGAGATACGCAGTATTTT
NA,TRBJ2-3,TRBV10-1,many,CASSESEDTQYF,TGCGCCAGCAGTGAGTCGGAAGATACGCAGTATTTT
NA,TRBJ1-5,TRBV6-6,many,CASSYREGDQPQHF,TGTGCCAGCAGTTACAGGGAGGGTGACCAGCCCCAGCATTTT
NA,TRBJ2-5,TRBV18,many,CASSPERETQYF,TGTGCCAGCTCACCGGAGCGCGAGACCCAGTACTTC
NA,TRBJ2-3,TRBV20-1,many,CSARGSHTDTQYF,TGCAGTGCTAGAGGCTCGCACACAGATACGCAGTATTTT
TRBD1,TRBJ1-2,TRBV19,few,CASSIGTGGYGYTF,TGTGCCAGTAGTATCGGGACAGGGGGCTATGGCTACACCTTC
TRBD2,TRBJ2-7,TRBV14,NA,CASSPSGRAYEQYF,TGTGCCAGCAGCCCTAGCGGGAGAGCCTACGAGCAGTACTTC
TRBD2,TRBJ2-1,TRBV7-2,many,CASSLVPSGMTNEQFF,TGTGCCAGCAGCTTAGTTCCTAGCGGGATGACTAATGAGCAGTTCTTC
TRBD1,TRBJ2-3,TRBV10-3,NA,CAISRDSNTDTQYF,TGTGCCATCAGTCGGGACAGTAACACAGATACGCAGTATTTT